Reported below is one TCR beta chain. Its antigen is unknown. Some clones are missing from TCRdb's copy, which holds only in-frame ones; the method was immunoSEQ multiplex PCR. The repertoire holds about 140,000 clones, with over 90% as singletons. This sample is drawn from a study of CD4+ T cells in melanoma. Study-level results: Diverse differentiation states were reported for melanoma neoantigen-specific CD4+ T cells.

The CDR3 contains 15 residues. The V gene's germline CDR1 is MNHNY and CDR2 SVGAGI (reference sequence). V was shortened by 6 bases and J by 4 bases, with 18 bases between the two germline ends. This chain links TRBV6-6 with TRBJ1-1, with D perhaps TRBD1 (5 bases). The origin of this receptor is a human donor with melanoma. CDR3 sequence: CASSDGSFGGTEAFF. The DNA for the CDR3 is TGTGCCAGCAGCGATGGTAGTTTCGGGGGCACTGAAGCTTTCTTT.